Each of the 7 T cell receptor beta chains below was sequenced from the same sample in a study of blood T cell repertoires in COVID-19. This table comes from immunoSEQ multiplex PCR, and its TCRdb copy is limited to in-frame clones, with some not included. This table holds about 410,000 clones, roughly 91% found once. Sequencing input: PBMCs or T cells enriched from blood (not recorded which). The receptors were sampled from a man aged 18 to 29 who had recovered from COVID-19.

The chain is built from TRBV9 and TRBJ2-3, with 7 bases matching TRBD2. This CDR3 has 15 residues. Losses at the gene ends were 4 bases for V and 5 bases for J; bases not matched to a gene: 10. CDR1 is SGDLS and CDR2 is YYNGEE in the germline V gene. Here the CDR3 reads CASSPHFTGGDTQYF. The CDR3 DNA reads as TGTGCCAGCAGCCCCCACTTTACGGGGGGAGATACGCAGTATTTT.

This sequence joins TRBV2 and TRBJ2-3; 12 bases are shared with TRBD2. CDR3 length: 19 residues. J was trimmed by 6 bases and V by 7 bases; bases with no gene match: 20. CDR1 is SNHLY and CDR2 is FYNNEI in the germline V gene. CDR3 DNA sequence: TGTGCCAGCATTCTTTCCCCCGGGACTAGCGGGCCCGGTAGTGATACGCAGTATTTT. As protein: CASILSPGTSGPGSDTQYF.

This chain's CDR3 is CASSVGPPGRETQYF. The CDR3 coding sequence is TGTGCCAGCAGCGTAGGGCCTCCGGGTAGAGAGACCCAGTACTTC. The V gene is TRBV9, the J gene TRBJ2-5; D unclear. CDR1 is SGDLS and CDR2 is YYNGEE in the germline V gene. Trimming pared 0 bases from V and 4 bases from J, leaving 13 bases between. The CDR3 covers 15 residues. Full variable domain (missing parts from reference TRBV9 and TRBJ2-5): DSGVTQTPKHLITATGQRVTLRCSPRSGDLSVYWYQQSLDQGLQFLIQYYNGEERAKGNILERFSAQQFPDLHSELNLSSLELGDSALYFCASSVGPPGRETQYFGPGTRLLVL.

The rearrangement links TRBV28 to TRBJ2-1; D unresolved. The CDR3 is 13 residues long. CDR1 and CDR2 from the germline V gene are MDHEN and SYDVKM. The V gene lost 6 bases and the J gene lost 0 bases, with 6 bases spanning the gap. The CDR3 loop reads CASRESSYNEQFF. In nucleotides, the CDR3 is TGTGCCAGCAGGGAGAGCTCCTACAATGAGCAGTTCTTC.

The count of this clone is one. The chain uses TRBV30 and TRBJ1-5; D is ambiguous. Between the trimmed V and J ends, which lost 2 bases and 1 base, there was a span of 9 bases. The CDR3 sequence is 14 residues long. Germline V gives CDR1 GTSNPN, CDR2 SVGIG (reference sequence). CDR3 loop: CAWSTTWSNQPQHF. In DNA, the CDR3 is TGTGCCTGGAGTACTACTTGGAGCAATCAGCCCCAGCATTTT.

The rearrangement uses TRBV5-1 and TRBJ1-2; D is unresolved. From germline, CDR1 is SGHRS and CDR2 YFSETQ. The CDR3 spans 12 residues. Between the trimmed V and J ends, which lost 3 bases and 7 bases, there was a span of 10 bases. The CDR3, as DNA: TGCGCCAGCAGCTCAGAAAGAGGTGGCTACACCTTC. It codes for CASSSERGGYTF.

The rearrangement links TRBV24-1 to TRBJ2-7; TRBD1 matches at 7 bases. The junction had 12 bases not matched to a gene; V was cut back by 8 bases and J by 3 bases. Germline CDR1 reads KGHDR; CDR2 reads SFDVKD. The CDR3 extends over 15 amino acids. The CDR3 DNA is TGTGCCACCAATTTAGACAGGGAATGTGACTACGAGCAGTACTTC. This translates into CATNLDRECDYEQYF.